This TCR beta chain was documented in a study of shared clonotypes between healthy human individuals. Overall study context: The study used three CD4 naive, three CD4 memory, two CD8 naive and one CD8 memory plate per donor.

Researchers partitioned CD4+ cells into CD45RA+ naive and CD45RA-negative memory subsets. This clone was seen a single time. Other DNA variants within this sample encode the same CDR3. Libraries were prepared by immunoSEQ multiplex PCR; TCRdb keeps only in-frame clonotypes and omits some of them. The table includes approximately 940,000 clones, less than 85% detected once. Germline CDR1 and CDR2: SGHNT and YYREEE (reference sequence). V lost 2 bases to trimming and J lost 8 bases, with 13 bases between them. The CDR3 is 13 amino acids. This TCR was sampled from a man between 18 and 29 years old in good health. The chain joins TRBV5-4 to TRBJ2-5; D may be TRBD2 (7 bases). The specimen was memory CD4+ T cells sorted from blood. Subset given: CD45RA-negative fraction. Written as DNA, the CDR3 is TGTGCCAGCAGCTTCAAGGGGGGGGAAACCCAGTACTTC. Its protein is CASSFKGGETQYF.